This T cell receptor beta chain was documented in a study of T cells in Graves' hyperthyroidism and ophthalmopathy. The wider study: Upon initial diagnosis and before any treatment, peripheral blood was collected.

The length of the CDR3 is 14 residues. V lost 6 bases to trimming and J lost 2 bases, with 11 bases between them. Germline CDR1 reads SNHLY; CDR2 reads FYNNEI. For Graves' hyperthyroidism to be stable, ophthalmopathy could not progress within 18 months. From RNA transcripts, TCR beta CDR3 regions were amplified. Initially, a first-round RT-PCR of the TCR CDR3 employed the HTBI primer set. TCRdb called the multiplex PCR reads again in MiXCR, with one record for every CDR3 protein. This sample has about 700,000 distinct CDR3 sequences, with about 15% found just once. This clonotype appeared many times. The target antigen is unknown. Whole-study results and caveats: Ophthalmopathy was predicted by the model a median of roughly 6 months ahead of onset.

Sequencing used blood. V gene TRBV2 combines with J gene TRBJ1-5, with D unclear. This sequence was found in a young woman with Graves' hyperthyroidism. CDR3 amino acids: CASRASFRNQPQHF. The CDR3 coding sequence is TGTGCCAGCAGGGCCTCGTTCCGCAATCAGCCCCAGCATTTT.